The rows below give T cell receptor beta chains drawn from one sample of a study of cytomegalovirus exposure and HLA in healthy donors. TCRdb's copy holds only in-frame clones and misses some; the assay was immunoSEQ multiplex PCR. The sample lists some 150,000 clones, about 79% seen once, with 2.8% in the top ten. Specimen: PBMCs. The origin of the receptors is a male donor in good health and CMV-seronegative. CDR3s include the opening cysteine and the closing phenylalanine or tryptophan. A D gene is named only where the DNA matches it firmly. Clone size is given for some rows only: seen once, a few or many times, or a class if the clone is expanded.

j_gene: TRBJ1-5; abundance: .; v_gene: TRBV19; d_gene: TRBD1; CDR3aa: CASTGTGYQPQHF; CDR3nt: TGTGCCAGTACCGGGACAGGGTATCAGCCCCAGCATTTT
j_gene: TRBJ2-5; abundance: .; v_gene: TRBV9; d_gene: TRBD2; CDR3aa: CASSVAAGLPQETQYF; CDR3nt: TGTGCCAGCAGCGTAGCCGCGGGACTACCCCAAGAGACCCAGTACTTC
j_gene: TRBJ2-1; abundance: .; v_gene: TRBV4-2; d_gene: .; CDR3aa: CASSQEGQQGNEQFF; CDR3nt: TGTGCCAGCAGCCAAGAAGGGCAACAGGGAAATGAGCAGTTCTTC
j_gene: TRBJ2-1; abundance: .; v_gene: TRBV13; d_gene: TRBD2; CDR3aa: CASSLRTSDNEQFF; CDR3nt: TGTGCCAGCAGCTTACGGACTAGCGATAATGAGCAGTTCTTC
j_gene: TRBJ2-5; abundance: .; v_gene: TRBV5-1; d_gene: .; CDR3aa: CASSLNVQGGETQYF; CDR3nt: TGCGCCAGCAGCCTTAACGTACAGGGTGGGGAGACCCAGTACTTC
j_gene: TRBJ2-2; abundance: .; v_gene: TRBV19; d_gene: .; CDR3aa: CASSKGANTGELFF; CDR3nt: TGTGCCAGTAGTAAGGGGGCGAACACCGGGGAGCTGTTTTTT
j_gene: TRBJ2-7; abundance: .; v_gene: TRBV9; d_gene: TRBD2; CDR3aa: CASSVGKAGGPLGEQYF; CDR3nt: TGTGCCAGCAGCGTAGGGAAGGCGGGGGGGCCATTAGGCGAGCAGTACTTC
j_gene: TRBJ1-5; abundance: .; v_gene: TRBV7-9; d_gene: .; CDR3aa: CASSFDSSNQPQHF; CDR3nt: TGTGCCAGCAGCTTCGACAGCTCCAATCAGCCCCAGCATTTT
j_gene: TRBJ2-7; abundance: .; v_gene: TRBV5-1; d_gene: .; CDR3aa: CASSSEMLSEQYF; CDR3nt: TGCGCCAGCAGCTCCGAAATGCTGAGCGAGCAGTACTTC
j_gene: TRBJ2-2; abundance: .; v_gene: TRBV7-2; d_gene: .; CDR3aa: CASSLESPGFYTGELFF; CDR3nt: TGTGCCAGCAGCTTAGAGAGTCCGGGGTTCTACACCGGGGAGCTGTTTTTT
j_gene: TRBJ1-5; abundance: .; v_gene: TRBV15; d_gene: .; CDR3aa: CATSRDPRQGRFNQPQHF; CDR3nt: TGTGCCACCAGCAGAGATCCCCGGCAGGGCAGATTCAATCAGCCCCAGCATTTT
j_gene: TRBJ1-1; abundance: .; v_gene: TRBV7-3; d_gene: .; CDR3aa: CASSLNPKGAEAFF; CDR3nt: TGTGCCAGCAGCTTAAATCCCAAAGGGGCTGAAGCTTTCTTT
j_gene: TRBJ1-2; abundance: few; v_gene: TRBV27; d_gene: TRBD1; CDR3aa: CASSFSGGVEGYTF; CDR3nt: TGTGCCAGCAGTTTTTCAGGGGGCGTGGAGGGCTACACCTTC
j_gene: TRBJ2-1; abundance: .; v_gene: TRBV11-2; d_gene: .; CDR3aa: CASSLHGILALFF; CDR3nt: TGTGCCAGCAGCTTACACGGGATACTAGCTCTGTTCTTC
j_gene: TRBJ2-1; abundance: .; v_gene: TRBV30; d_gene: TRBD2; CDR3aa: CAWSGGLAGISNEQFF; CDR3nt: TGTGCCTGGAGTGGAGGACTAGCGGGAATATCTAATGAGCAGTTCTTC
j_gene: TRBJ2-7; abundance: .; v_gene: TRBV12-5; d_gene: .; CDR3aa: CASGGGVYEQYF; CDR3nt: TGTGCTAGTGGTGGCGGGGTCTACGAGCAGTACTTC
j_gene: TRBJ1-3; abundance: .; v_gene: TRBV7-9; d_gene: .; CDR3aa: CASRDRDTIYF; CDR3nt: TGTGCCAGCAGAGACCGGGACACCATATATTTT
j_gene: TRBJ1-4; abundance: .; v_gene: TRBV11-2; d_gene: .; CDR3aa: CASSLVVGGKLFF; CDR3nt: TGTGCCAGCAGCTTAGTGGTGGGGGGAAAACTGTTTTTT
j_gene: TRBJ2-1; abundance: once; v_gene: TRBV6-5; d_gene: .; CDR3aa: CASSYGGDNEQFF; CDR3nt: TGTGCCAGCAGTTACGGCGGCGACAATGAGCAGTTCTTC
j_gene: TRBJ2-7; abundance: .; v_gene: TRBV5-6; d_gene: .; CDR3aa: CASSPGLSSYEQYF; CDR3nt: TGTGCCAGCAGCCCAGGGCTCAGCTCCTACGAGCAGTACTTC
j_gene: TRBJ1-5; abundance: .; v_gene: TRBV7-2; d_gene: .; CDR3aa: CASSLVGRGQPQHF; CDR3nt: TGTGCCAGCAGCTTAGTAGGGAGAGGGCAGCCCCAGCATTTT
j_gene: TRBJ1-5; abundance: .; v_gene: TRBV10-3; d_gene: .; CDR3aa: CAISDRGDQPQHF; CDR3nt: TGTGCCATCAGTGACAGGGGCGATCAGCCCCAGCATTTT
j_gene: TRBJ2-7; abundance: .; v_gene: TRBV4-1; d_gene: .; CDR3aa: CASSLLRNRFWVAGEQYF; CDR3nt: TGCGCCAGCAGCCTACTTAGAAACCGGTTTTGGGTTGCAGGAGAGCAGTACTTC
j_gene: TRBJ1-2; abundance: .; v_gene: TRBV7-8; d_gene: .; CDR3aa: CASSEFVLGSTNYGYTF; CDR3nt: TGTGCCAGCAGCGAGTTTGTGTTGGGCAGCACTAACTATGGCTACACCTTC
j_gene: TRBJ2-2; abundance: .; v_gene: TRBV6-5; d_gene: TRBD1; CDR3aa: CASRTLQGTGELFF; CDR3nt: TGTGCCAGCAGGACATTACAGGGGACCGGGGAGCTGTTTTTT
j_gene: TRBJ1-5; abundance: .; v_gene: TRBV4-1; d_gene: .; CDR3aa: CASSQVAADSSNQPQHF; CDR3nt: TGCGCCAGCAGCCAAGTCGCAGCGGACAGTAGCAATCAGCCCCAGCATTTT
j_gene: TRBJ2-1; abundance: .; v_gene: TRBV5-5; d_gene: TRBD1; CDR3aa: CASSLLTGQIRHEQFF; CDR3nt: TGTGCCAGCAGCTTACTAACGGGACAGATTCGCCATGAGCAGTTCTTC
j_gene: TRBJ2-7; abundance: .; v_gene: TRBV19; d_gene: .; CDR3aa: CASSIFEFAAEQYF; CDR3nt: TGTGCCAGTAGTATTTTCGAGTTTGCCGCCGAGCAGTACTTC
j_gene: TRBJ1-5; abundance: .; v_gene: TRBV5-8; d_gene: .; CDR3aa: CASSHLRHSNQPQHF; CDR3nt: TGTGCCAGCAGCCATCTCAGACATAGCAATCAGCCCCAGCATTTT
j_gene: TRBJ2-7; abundance: .; v_gene: TRBV7-2; d_gene: TRBD2; CDR3aa: CASSLATWLGGGVPYEQYF; CDR3nt: TGTGCCAGCAGCTTAGCGACTTGGTTGGGGGGGGGTGTCCCCTACGAGCAGTACTTC
j_gene: TRBJ1-2; abundance: .; v_gene: TRBV6-5; d_gene: TRBD1; CDR3aa: CASSERDRLYGYPF; CDR3nt: TGTGCCAGCAGTGAAAGGGACAGGCTCTATGGCTACCCCTTC
j_gene: TRBJ1-4; abundance: few; v_gene: TRBV5-1; d_gene: TRBD1; CDR3aa: CASSYGTDEKLFF; CDR3nt: TGCGCCAGCAGCTACGGGACAGATGAAAAACTGTTTTTT
j_gene: TRBJ1-2; abundance: .; v_gene: TRBV19; d_gene: TRBD1; CDR3aa: CASRTWTGQGYTF; CDR3nt: TGTGCCAGTAGGACATGGACAGGGCAAGGCTACACCTTC
j_gene: TRBJ2-7; abundance: .; v_gene: TRBV11-3; d_gene: TRBD1; CDR3aa: CASSLTGDVYEQYF; CDR3nt: TGTGCCAGCAGCTTAACAGGGGACGTCTACGAGCAGTACTTC
j_gene: TRBJ2-7; abundance: .; v_gene: TRBV11-1; d_gene: TRBD1; CDR3aa: CASSLGTRGPQYF; CDR3nt: TGTGCCAGCAGCCTGGGCACCAGGGGGCCGCAGTACTTC
j_gene: TRBJ1-2; abundance: few; v_gene: TRBV5-1; d_gene: .; CDR3aa: CASSNPRDGLLYGYTF; CDR3nt: TGCGCCAGCAGCAACCCCCGGGACGGACTACTTTATGGCTACACCTTC
j_gene: TRBJ2-7; abundance: .; v_gene: TRBV30; d_gene: .; CDR3aa: CAWSVLEPAGEQYF; CDR3nt: TGTGCCTGGAGTGTACTCGAGCCCGCCGGCGAGCAGTACTTC
j_gene: TRBJ1-2; abundance: .; v_gene: TRBV7-2; d_gene: TRBD1; CDR3aa: CASSIQGSTFRGGYTF; CDR3nt: TGTGCCAGCAGCATACAGGGGTCTACGTTTCGCGGGGGCTACACCTTC
j_gene: TRBJ2-1; abundance: .; v_gene: TRBV9; d_gene: TRBD2; CDR3aa: CASTFSSGASYNEQFF; CDR3nt: TGTGCCAGCACCTTTTCTAGCGGTGCCTCCTACAATGAGCAGTTCTTC
j_gene: TRBJ2-7; abundance: .; v_gene: TRBV29-1; d_gene: TRBD1; CDR3aa: CSVEVRQGPYEQYF; CDR3nt: TGCAGCGTTGAAGTCCGACAGGGGCCCTACGAGCAGTACTTC
j_gene: TRBJ2-5; abundance: few; v_gene: TRBV6-5; d_gene: .; CDR3aa: CASFRGETQYF; CDR3nt: TGTGCCAGCTTTAGAGGAGAGACCCAGTACTTC
j_gene: TRBJ1-1; abundance: .; v_gene: TRBV5-1; d_gene: TRBD1; CDR3aa: CASSSYRGQSTEAFF; CDR3nt: TGCGCCAGCAGCTCATACAGGGGGCAAAGCACTGAAGCTTTCTTT
j_gene: TRBJ2-7; abundance: .; v_gene: TRBV20-1; d_gene: .; CDR3aa: CSVHPGYEQYF; CDR3nt: TGCAGTGTCCATCCGGGGTACGAGCAGTACTTC